One sample yielded the 4 T cell receptor beta chains listed below, sequenced in a study of T-cell memory formation after mild COVID-19. TCRdb passed the 5' RACE reads through MiXCR, listing each CDR3 protein once. The table shows 300,000 to 400,000 distinct CDR3 sequences, with under 30% occurring only once. Sequencing was performed on PBMCs or a T cell subset sorted from them (not recorded which). These receptors all come from an adult woman who had mild COVID-19 (a few samples of this study predate the infection). Cell type and time point are not known.

The rearrangement uses TRBV12-3 or TRBV12-4 and TRBJ2-1; D not resolved. Trimming shortened V by 2 bases and J by 3 bases, and 14 bases separated the two germline ends. The CDR3 is 16 amino acids. The CDR3 sequence: CASSLSQVGYYNEQFF. CDR3 sequence (DNA): TGTGCCAGCAGTTTATCCCAGGTGGGGTACTACAATGAGCAGTTCTTC.

The CDR3 DNA is TGCGCCAGCAGCCAGGGGCGCGAGCGGGTAACCTACGAGCAGTACTTC. Translated, it gives CASSQGRERVTYEQYF. The chain has TRBV4-3 and TRBJ2-7; maybe TRBD2 (6 bases). Between the trimmed V and J ends, which lost 3 bases and 2 bases, there was a span of 17 bases. The CDR3 loop spans 16 amino acids. CDR1 is LGHNA, CDR2 YSLEER, per germline.

The rearrangement uses TRBV15 and TRBJ2-1; possible D gene TRBD1, 6 bases. Germline CDR1 LNHNV, CDR2 YYDKDF (reference sequence). V lost 0 bases to trimming and J lost 3 bases, with 9 bases between them. The CDR3 spans 15 residues. The CDR3 loop reads CATSRDWDNYNEQFF. DNA for the CDR3: TGTGCCACCAGCAGAGATTGGGACAACTACAATGAGCAGTTCTTC.

This clonotype was picked up a small number of times. The genes are TRBV7-9 and TRBJ2-3, with TRBD2 matching 9 bases. This CDR3 has 15 amino acids. V trimming: 7 bases; J trimming: 6 bases; junction bases outside the gene matches: 11. The germline CDR1 and CDR2 sequences are SEHNR and FQNEAQ (reference sequence). DNA for the CDR3: TGTGCCAGCAATGTGCTGGCGGGAGGGCCGGATACGCAGTATTTT. Protein: CASNVLAGGPDTQYF.